This is a list of T cell receptor beta chains from one sample in a study of blood T cell repertoires in COVID-19. Repertoires were generated with immunoSEQ multiplex PCR, while TCRdb's copy carries only in-frame clones and drops some. Of 100,000 to 150,000 clones in the sample, around 87% are singletons; the top ten hold more than 2%. The sequenced sample consisted of peripheral blood. The receptors here all came from a woman aged 45-65 years with acute or convalescent COVID-19. Both conserved end residues are part of each CDR3. The D gene is left open where the match is weak. Clone size is stated in some rows and not others, as once, few, many or a class when expanded.

j_call v_call d_call clone_size cdr3_aa cdr3_nt
TRBJ1-2 TRBV6-2/TRBV6-3 NA NA CASSPGVGYTF TGTGCCAGCAGTCCAGGGGTCGGCTACACCTTC
TRBJ2-5 TRBV6-2/TRBV6-3 NA NA CASSVSETQYF TGTGCCAGCAGTGTGTCGGAGACCCAGTACTTC
TRBJ2-2 TRBV18 NA once CASSPDWNTGELFF TGTGCCAGCTCTCCCGACTGGAACACCGGGGAGCTGTTTTTT
TRBJ1-5 TRBV5-6 NA NA CASSLLSGPQHF TGTGCCAGCAGCTTATTATCAGGGCCCCAGCATTTT
TRBJ1-1 TRBV10-3 NA NA CAIRTGLNTEAFF TGTGCCATCAGGACAGGATTGAACACTGAAGCTTTCTTT
TRBJ1-6 TRBV27 TRBD1 NA CASSPRDRVRNSPLHF TGTGCCAGCAGTCCACGGGACAGGGTTCGTAATTCACCCCTCCACTTT
TRBJ1-2 TRBV5-6 NA NA CASSRQAVGLYGYTF TGTGCCAGCAGCAGACAGGCGGTTGGGTTGTATGGCTACACCTTC
TRBJ1-2 TRBV7-2 NA NA CASSLAAWAKGYGYTF TGTGCCAGCAGCCTTGCCGCGTGGGCCAAAGGATATGGCTACACCTTC
TRBJ1-2 TRBV2 TRBD1 NA CANLQGWNYGYTF TGTGCCAACTTACAGGGGTGGAACTATGGCTACACCTTC
TRBJ2-7 TRBV12-3/TRBV12-4 NA NA CASSFSVDEQYF TGTGCCAGCAGTTTCTCGGTCGACGAGCAGTACTTC
TRBJ2-1 TRBV28 TRBD2 NA CASSNPGLAGYNEQFF TGTGCCAGCAGTAACCCGGGACTAGCGGGCTACAATGAGCAGTTCTTC
TRBJ1-1 TRBV29-1 NA NA CSVRDTEAFF TGCAGCGTTCGGGACACTGAAGCTTTCTTT
TRBJ1-4 TRBV4-3 NA NA CASSPRGRLEEKLFF TGCGCCAGCAGCCCGCGCGGGCGCCTAGAGGAAAAACTGTTTTTT
TRBJ2-5 TRBV20-1 NA NA CSAGRETQYF TGCAGTGCTGGGAGGGAGACCCAGTACTTC
TRBJ2-1 TRBV18 TRBD1 NA CASSLGTESYNEQFF TGTGCCAGCTCACTCGGGACAGAATCCTACAATGAGCAGTTCTTC
TRBJ1-6 TRBV2 NA NA CASSTGSTAPLHF TGTGCCAGCAGTACAGGGTCCACGGCACCCCTCCACTTT
TRBJ1-3 TRBV7-9 TRBD1 once CASTGTGRSSGNTIYF TGTGCCAGCACCGGGACAGGGAGGAGCTCTGGAAACACCATATATTTT
TRBJ2-5 TRBV2 NA NA CASSRLGRETQYF TGTGCCAGCAGTCGCCTGGGGCGAGAGACCCAGTACTTC
TRBJ2-1 TRBV10-3 TRBD2 once CAIMGTSGSNEQFF TGTGCCATCATGGGGACTAGCGGGAGCAATGAGCAGTTCTTC
TRBJ2-1 TRBV28 NA NA CASSFLGEGNEQFF TGTGCCAGCAGTTTCTTAGGGGAAGGCAATGAGCAGTTCTTC
TRBJ2-7 TRBV5-1 TRBD2 NA CASSLGTSAYEQYF TGCGCCAGCAGCTTGGGGACTAGCGCATACGAGCAGTACTTC
TRBJ2-7 TRBV4-3 TRBD1 NA CASLTGTGSYEQYF TGCGCCAGCCTAACCGGGACAGGCTCCTACGAGCAGTACTTC
TRBJ1-3 TRBV9 NA NA CASSVTVGSSGNTIYF TGTGCCAGCAGCGTAACGGTAGGGAGCTCTGGAAACACCATATATTTT
TRBJ2-3 TRBV5-5 NA NA CASSLGQGTADTQYF TGTGCCAGCAGCTTGGGTCAGGGAACGGCAGATACGCAGTATTTT
TRBJ2-3 TRBV30 TRBD1 NA CAWSRGTGVTDTQYF TGTGCCTGGAGTCGCGGGACAGGGGTAACAGATACGCAGTATTTT
TRBJ2-1 TRBV7-9 NA NA CASSSPGDPYNEQFF TGTGCCAGCAGCTCTCCGGGGGATCCATACAATGAGCAGTTCTTC
TRBJ2-1 TRBV19 TRBD2 NA CASSTSSGRAWYNEQFF TGTGCCAGTAGTACTTCTAGCGGGAGGGCCTGGTACAATGAGCAGTTCTTC
TRBJ2-7 TRBV6-6 NA medium-sized CASSYETYEQYF TGTGCCAGCAGTTACGAGACCTACGAGCAGTACTTC
TRBJ1-6 TRBV28 NA NA CASNPVNSPLHF TGTGCCAGCAATCCCGTAAATTCACCCCTCCACTTT
TRBJ1-5 TRBV5-1 TRBD1 NA CASSSGQGQGPQHF TGCGCCAGCAGCTCCGGACAGGGGCAAGGTCCCCAGCATTTT
TRBJ2-6 TRBV19 TRBD1 NA CASTRQGYGANVLTF TGTGCCAGTACTCGACAGGGGTACGGGGCCAACGTCCTGACTTTC
TRBJ1-2 TRBV6-2/TRBV6-3 NA NA CASSWNSYGYTF TGTGCCAGCAGTTGGAACAGCTATGGCTACACCTTC
TRBJ2-1 TRBV7-8 TRBD1 NA CASSMGQGQNKQFF TGTGCCAGCAGCATGGGACAGGGGCAGAATAAGCAGTTCTTC
TRBJ2-5 TRBV27 TRBD2 NA CASSPHSGGGDEETQYF TGTGCCAGCAGTCCCCACAGCGGGGGCGGGGATGAGGAGACCCAGTACTTC
TRBJ2-3 TRBV7-2 NA NA CASSYSGTDTQYF TGTGCCAGCAGCTACTCGGGCACAGATACGCAGTATTTT
TRBJ1-1 TRBV13 TRBD1 few CASSIHRGLDAFF TGTGCCAGCAGCATACACAGGGGGCTGGACGCTTTCTTT
TRBJ1-2 TRBV3-1/TRBV3-2 NA NA CASSLGTITVGYTF TGTGCCAGCAGCCTGGGGACTATAACGGTTGGCTACACCTTC
TRBJ1-3 TRBV5-1 NA NA CASSPAGDTIYF TGCGCCAGCAGCCCTGCAGGGGACACCATATATTTT
TRBJ2-4 TRBV11-3 TRBD2 NA CASSPSAGGGNIQYF TGTGCCAGCAGCCCTTCAGCGGGCGGGGGAAACATTCAGTACTTC
TRBJ2-7 TRBV30 TRBD1 few CAFLPGTGAYEQYF TGTGCCTTCCTACCCGGGACAGGGGCCTACGAGCAGTACTTC
TRBJ2-2 TRBV4-1 TRBD1 NA CASSPGTGAGELFF TGCGCCAGCAGTCCCGGGACAGGGGCCGGGGAGCTGTTTTTT
TRBJ1-6 TRBV10-2 NA NA CASSPQGQALHF TGCGCCAGCAGTCCCCAGGGTCAGGCCCTCCACTTT
TRBJ2-2 TRBV7-9 NA NA CASSLFSAGGGELFF TGTGCCAGCAGCTTATTTTCCGCCGGAGGAGGGGAGCTGTTTTTT
TRBJ2-3 TRBV6-6 TRBD2 NA CASSFGLAAFGDTQYF TGTGCCAGCAGTTTCGGACTAGCGGCCTTCGGTGATACGCAGTATTTT
TRBJ1-1 TRBV5-1 NA NA CASSLSGETEAFF TGCGCCAGCAGCTTATCAGGGGAAACTGAAGCTTTCTTT
TRBJ1-1 TRBV5-1 NA NA CASSYGQSTEAFF TGCGCCAGCAGCTATGGACAGTCCACTGAAGCTTTCTTT